This TCR beta chain was recorded in a study of read filtering for tumor transcriptome and immune sequencing. For the study at large: DNase treatment preceded whole-transcriptome library preparation. IR-seq gave about 3.5 to 10.27 million TCR reads per sample; RNA-seq gave about 80 to 1273. Whole-study results and caveats: Approximately 87% of IR-seq clonotypes had a single read, yet these held around 4% of reads. Sorted CD138-negative bone marrow cells were not purified T cells.

The library was built from roughly 400 ng RNA with molecular barcoded adaptors for alpha/delta and beta/gamma chains. TCRdb fed the reads into MiXCR, producing one record per CDR3 protein. The sample lists approximately 58,000 distinct CDR3 sequences; 20% were seen once. CDR1 MNHEY and CDR2 SVGAGI come from the germline V gene. The CDR3 loop spans 14 amino acids. V lost 2 bases and J lost 1, with 8 bases in between. At least ten counts were recorded for this clonotype. The antigen is not known. Sequencing used a population of CD138-negative cells sorted from bone marrow. The receptor was derived from a donor aged 40 or older with multiple myeloma. The chain couples TRBV6-5 to TRBJ1-1; D remains ambiguous. CDR3 DNA: TGTGCCAGCAGTTACAGGACGGGGAACACTGAAGCTTTCTTT. This sequence encodes CASSYRTGNTEAFF.